This T cell receptor (beta chain) is from a study of T-cell reconstitution after alpha-beta-depleted transplantation in children. The CDR3 runs 14 residues. The germline V gene encodes CDR1 LNHNV and CDR2 YYDKDF (reference sequence). Trimming stripped 10 bases from V and 5 bases from J, with 18 bases between. Study-wide results and limits: It was newly produced T cells that mostly accounted for T-cell counts and diversity one year after transplant.

Unique molecular identifiers were incorporated into the prepared TCRbeta library. Each CDR3 protein is one row after TCRdb ran MiXCR on the PCR reads. Among a few hundred thousand distinct CDR3 sequences listed, 10% to 15% were seen once. This clonotype was counted only a few times. Its antigen remains unidentified. This TCR came from a male patient under 18 who had a stem cell transplant for acute myeloid leukemia, so the T cells may come from the graft donor. This chain joins TRBV15 and TRBJ2-1; possible D gene TRBD2, 5 bases. Sequenced material: PBMCs, mostly from graft donor cells, taken 360 days after TCRalphabeta/CD19-depleted stem cell transplant. The CDR3, as DNA: TGTGCCAGGGCGGCAGCGGCTATTAACAATGAGCAGTTCTTC. It specifies CARAAAAINNEQFF.